A selection of T cell receptor beta chains follows, all from one sample in a study of T cells after yellow fever vaccination. Via MiXCR, TCRdb re-called the 5' RACE reads, giving one row per CDR3 protein. The repertoire includes some 100,000 distinct CDR3 sequences, under 9% of them detected once, and roughly 15% sits in the top ten. The sample in question was CD8+ T cells not binding an NS4B(214-222) dextramer, sorted from PBMCs, obtained roughly 15 days after the first yellow fever vaccination. These receptors came from a man aged 18 to 29 who received the YFV17D yellow fever vaccine. CDR3s include the opening cysteine and the closing phenylalanine or tryptophan. The D gene is left open where the match is weak. The size entry is marked missing in some rows and otherwise reads once, few, many or a size class.

D gene: .
V gene: TRBV7-9
clone size: many
J gene: TRBJ2-7
CDR3 protein: CASSPRPHEQYF
CDR3 DNA: TGTGCCAGCAGCCCCCGTCCCCACGAGCAGTACTTC

D gene: .
V gene: TRBV29-1
clone size: many
J gene: TRBJ1-1
CDR3 protein: CGLTVNTEAFF
CDR3 DNA: TGCGGCCTGACAGTGAACACTGAAGCTTTCTTT

D gene: .
V gene: TRBV5-1
clone size: .
J gene: TRBJ2-2
CDR3 protein: CASTPGVPNTGELFF
CDR3 DNA: TGCGCCAGTACCCCGGGTGTTCCGAACACCGGGGAGCTGTTTTTT

D gene: TRBD1
V gene: TRBV5-1
clone size: .
J gene: TRBJ2-1
CDR3 protein: CASSFRPGPGQGALGEQFF
CDR3 DNA: TGCGCCAGCAGCTTCAGGCCTGGACCGGGACAGGGGGCTTTGGGTGAGCAGTTCTTC

D gene: .
V gene: TRBV12-3/TRBV12-4
clone size: .
J gene: TRBJ1-6
CDR3 protein: CASSLAGNNSPLHF
CDR3 DNA: TGTGCCAGCAGTTTAGCTGGCAATAATTCACCCCTCCACTTT

D gene: .
V gene: TRBV7-2
clone size: .
J gene: TRBJ2-5
CDR3 protein: CASSLRLETQYF
CDR3 DNA: TGTGCCAGCAGCTTAAGGTTGGAGACCCAGTACTTC

D gene: .
V gene: TRBV4-1
clone size: .
J gene: TRBJ1-1
CDR3 protein: CASSQDGVNTEAFF
CDR3 DNA: TGCGCCAGCAGCCAAGATGGCGTGAACACTGAAGCTTTCTTT

D gene: .
V gene: TRBV7-9
clone size: .
J gene: TRBJ2-7
CDR3 protein: CASSLGWATGGEQYF
CDR3 DNA: TGTGCCAGCAGCTTAGGGTGGGCAACCGGAGGGGAGCAGTACTTC

D gene: .
V gene: TRBV12-3/TRBV12-4
clone size: .
J gene: TRBJ1-4
CDR3 protein: CASSFAGLGEEKLFF
CDR3 DNA: TGTGCCAGCAGTTTCGCGGGGCTTGGCGAGGAAAAACTGTTTTTT

D gene: .
V gene: TRBV7-3
clone size: few
J gene: TRBJ2-2
CDR3 protein: CASSLILASTSGELFF
CDR3 DNA: TGTGCCAGCAGCTTAATCCTAGCGTCTACCAGCGGGGAGCTGTTTTTT

D gene: .
V gene: TRBV10-3
clone size: few
J gene: TRBJ2-3
CDR3 protein: CAISEIPTGTDTQYF
CDR3 DNA: TGTGCCATCAGTGAGATCCCCACGGGCACAGATACGCAGTATTTT

D gene: TRBD2
V gene: TRBV11-2
clone size: once
J gene: TRBJ2-5
CDR3 protein: CASSHGRGSGVQETQYF
CDR3 DNA: TGTGCCAGCAGCCACGGGAGGGGTAGCGGGGTCCAAGAGACCCAGTACTTC

D gene: TRBD2
V gene: TRBV2
clone size: .
J gene: TRBJ2-2
CDR3 protein: CASSESGLAANTGELFF
CDR3 DNA: TGTGCCAGCAGTGAATCGGGACTAGCGGCGAACACCGGGGAGCTGTTTTTT

D gene: TRBD2
V gene: TRBV7-8
clone size: .
J gene: TRBJ2-7
CDR3 protein: CASSSRLAGGSYEQYF
CDR3 DNA: TGTGCCAGCAGCTCAAGACTAGCGGGGGGATCCTACGAGCAGTACTTC

D gene: .
V gene: TRBV2
clone size: .
J gene: TRBJ2-7
CDR3 protein: CASSEARVEQYF
CDR3 DNA: TGTGCCAGCAGTGAAGCGCGTGTCGAGCAGTACTTC

D gene: TRBD1
V gene: TRBV27
clone size: .
J gene: TRBJ2-1
CDR3 protein: CASSLSIPLTGNPPNEQFF
CDR3 DNA: TGTGCCAGCAGTTTATCGATCCCCCTGACAGGGAACCCTCCCAATGAGCAGTTCTTC

D gene: .
V gene: TRBV4-2
clone size: few
J gene: TRBJ2-1
CDR3 protein: CASSQDGVSSYNEQFF
CDR3 DNA: TGTGCCAGCAGCCAAGACGGGGTTAGCTCCTACAATGAGCAGTTCTTC

D gene: .
V gene: TRBV12-3/TRBV12-4
clone size: .
J gene: TRBJ2-7
CDR3 protein: CASSFLDYYEQYF
CDR3 DNA: TGTGCCAGCAGTTTCCTAGACTACTACGAGCAGTACTTC

D gene: TRBD1
V gene: TRBV9
clone size: .
J gene: TRBJ1-1
CDR3 protein: CASSAPGGFDEAFF
CDR3 DNA: TGTGCCAGCAGCGCACCAGGGGGCTTCGATGAAGCTTTCTTT

D gene: TRBD2
V gene: TRBV11-2
clone size: .
J gene: TRBJ2-1
CDR3 protein: CASSHSGGNYNEQFF
CDR3 DNA: TGTGCCAGCAGCCATAGCGGGGGCAACTACAATGAGCAGTTCTTC

D gene: .
V gene: TRBV11-2
clone size: few
J gene: TRBJ2-2
CDR3 protein: CASSFTGGTGELFF
CDR3 DNA: TGTGCCAGCAGCTTTACAGGTGGAACCGGGGAGCTGTTTTTT

D gene: TRBD1
V gene: TRBV11-2
clone size: .
J gene: TRBJ2-3
CDR3 protein: CASSFWQIGTGTRMTDTQYF
CDR3 DNA: TGTGCCAGCAGCTTTTGGCAGATCGGGACAGGGACGAGGATGACAGATACGCAGTATTTT

D gene: .
V gene: TRBV24-1
clone size: many
J gene: TRBJ2-3
CDR3 protein: CATRTGSSQYF
CDR3 DNA: TGTGCCACCAGAACAGGTTCATCGCAGTATTTT

D gene: TRBD2
V gene: TRBV7-9
clone size: few
J gene: TRBJ2-3
CDR3 protein: CASSPRTSGGGHTQYF
CDR3 DNA: TGTGCCAGCAGCCCGCGGACTAGCGGGGGGGGACATACGCAGTATTTT

D gene: .
V gene: TRBV12-3/TRBV12-4
clone size: many
J gene: TRBJ2-2
CDR3 protein: CASGHSDANTGELFF
CDR3 DNA: TGTGCCAGCGGCCACAGCGACGCGAACACCGGGGAGCTGTTTTTT

D gene: TRBD2
V gene: TRBV5-1
clone size: many
J gene: TRBJ2-5
CDR3 protein: CASSWTSGGKETQYF
CDR3 DNA: TGCGCCAGCAGCTGGACTAGCGGGGGGAAAGAGACCCAGTACTTC

D gene: .
V gene: TRBV4-1
clone size: many
J gene: TRBJ1-3
CDR3 protein: CASSQGGNTIYF
CDR3 DNA: TGCGCCAGCAGCCAAGGGGGAAACACCATATATTTT

D gene: TRBD1
V gene: TRBV28
clone size: many
J gene: TRBJ1-2
CDR3 protein: CASSPRQGNYGYTF
CDR3 DNA: TGTGCCAGCAGTCCTAGACAGGGGAACTATGGCTACACCTTC

D gene: .
V gene: TRBV7-9
clone size: .
J gene: TRBJ1-2
CDR3 protein: CASSLLLGADGYTF
CDR3 DNA: TGTGCCAGCAGCTTGCTATTGGGGGCCGATGGCTACACCTTC

D gene: TRBD1
V gene: TRBV7-6
clone size: .
J gene: TRBJ1-2
CDR3 protein: CASSLDRSNYGYTF
CDR3 DNA: TGTGCCAGCAGCTTGGACAGGTCTAACTATGGCTACACCTTC

D gene: .
V gene: TRBV6-6
clone size: once
J gene: TRBJ2-3
CDR3 protein: CASVVPFTDTQYF
CDR3 DNA: TGTGCCAGCGTCGTACCATTCACAGATACGCAGTATTTT

D gene: TRBD2
V gene: TRBV4-1
clone size: .
J gene: TRBJ2-3
CDR3 protein: CASSDSPGGTGTDTQYF
CDR3 DNA: TGCGCCAGCAGCGATTCCCCGGGGGGGACTGGCACAGATACGCAGTATTTT

D gene: .
V gene: TRBV7-2
clone size: .
J gene: TRBJ2-3
CDR3 protein: CASRRGNTQYF
CDR3 DNA: TGTGCCAGTCGGAGAGGAAATACGCAGTATTTT

D gene: .
V gene: TRBV19
clone size: few
J gene: TRBJ1-6
CDR3 protein: CASRGEWSYNSPLHF
CDR3 DNA: TGTGCCAGTAGAGGGGAGTGGTCCTATAATTCACCCCTCCACTTT

D gene: .
V gene: TRBV4-2
clone size: .
J gene: TRBJ1-4
CDR3 protein: CASSQHLLPTADNEKLFF
CDR3 DNA: TGTGCCAGCAGCCAGCACCTCCTACCGACAGCCGATAATGAAAAACTGTTTTTT

D gene: .
V gene: TRBV12-3/TRBV12-4
clone size: .
J gene: TRBJ1-6
CDR3 protein: CASTQRISYNSPLHF
CDR3 DNA: TGTGCCAGCACCCAAAGGATTTCCTATAATTCACCCCTCCACTTT

D gene: .
V gene: TRBV2
clone size: few
J gene: TRBJ2-3
CDR3 protein: CASSGMSPPTDTQYF
CDR3 DNA: TGTGCCAGCAGTGGGATGAGTCCCCCCACAGATACGCAGTATTTT